Below, 10 T cell receptor beta chains from the same sample are listed, as sequenced in a study of CD8 T cells in ankylosing spondylitis. Using its own MiXCR run on the 5' RACE reads, TCRdb lists one record per CDR3 protein. Of about 400,000 distinct CDR3 sequences in the sample, approximately 22% are singletons; the top ten hold over 10%. Sequencing was carried out using blood, either unsorted or a sorted T cell fraction (not recorded which). These receptors were collected from a male donor with ankylosing spondylitis or in good health (not recorded which).

The rearrangement joins TRBV11-2 to TRBJ2-7; no definite D call. CDR1 SGHAT and CDR2 FQNNGV come from the germline V gene. There are 12 residues in the CDR3. V gave up 3 bases and J gave up 2 bases, with 5 bases separating them. This CDR3 is CASSFDPYEQYF. The CDR3 DNA follows: TGTGCCAGCAGCTTCGACCCCTACGAGCAGTACTTC.

The chain uses TRBV9 and TRBJ2-7, with TRBD1 matching 10 bases. CDR1 SGDLS and CDR2 YYNGEE come from the germline V gene. The CDR3 is made up of 13 amino acids. The V and J ends lost 3 bases and 6 bases, in that order; junction bases with no gene match: 3. The CDR3 protein is CASSDGTGVEQYF. The CDR3 DNA follows: TGTGCCAGCAGCGACGGGACAGGGGTCGAGCAGTACTTC.

The rearrangement links TRBV12-3 or TRBV12-4 to TRBJ2-7, with D perhaps being TRBD1 or TRBD2 (5 bases each). The CDR3 consists of 14 residues. V was pared by 5 bases and J by 2 bases, with 13 bases between. The CDR3: CASSEWGSTYEQYF. The CDR3 bases are TGTGCCAGCAGTGAGTGGGGGTCCACCTACGAGCAGTACTTC.

The sample holds a few counts of this clonotype. The genes are TRBV5-5 and TRBJ2-7; TRBD1 aligns across 9 bases. The CDR3 has 17 residues. The trim removed 2 bases at V and 2 bases at J, leaving 11 bases unmatched. Germline V gene sequence: CDR1 SGHKS, CDR2 YYEKEE (reference sequence). The CDR3 loop reads CASSFGRQGDTPYEQYF. CDR3 bases: TGTGCCAGCAGCTTTGGGAGACAGGGGGACACACCCTACGAGCAGTACTTC.

The J gene is TRBJ2-7, the V gene TRBV2; D is ambiguous. Germline V gives CDR1 SNHLY, CDR2 FYNNEI. With 6 bases removed from V and 0 bases from J, the gap between germline ends came to 9 bases. This CDR3 contains 13 residues. The CDR3 region has the DNA TGTGCCAGCAGGCCGCGTAGCTCCTACGAGCAGTACTTC. This codes for CASRPRSSYEQYF.

This clonotype was observed many times. The rearrangement links TRBV10-3 to TRBJ2-3, with 7 positions matching TRBD2. After removal of 10 bases from V and 6 bases from J, the junction contained 13 bases not matched to a gene. Germline lookup yields CDR1 ENHRY and CDR2 SYGVKD. CDR3 size: 14 residues. Here the CDR3 DNA reads TGTGCCACCAGGGACGGCGGGGGAGAGGATACGCAGTATTTT. It codes for CATRDGGGEDTQYF.

This clonotype was seen more than once but under ten times. The V call is TRBV7-9, the J call TRBJ2-3; the D is unclear. Trimming shortened V by 4 bases and J by 0 bases, and 11 bases separated the two germline ends. Germline CDR1 and CDR2: SEHNR and FQNEAQ (reference sequence). This CDR3 contains 15 residues. The CDR3 coding sequence is TGTGCCAGCAGCTCCACGGACCGAAGCACAGATACGCAGTATTTT. Translated: CASSSTDRSTDTQYF.

Turning to this clonotype: The junction does not match germline at one end; this may be a read error. The chain recombines TRBV2 with TRBJ2-7, with D unresolved. This CDR3 has 10 residues. Germline loops: CDR1 SNHLY, CDR2 FYNNEI. This chain's CDR3 is CASSSYAQYF. The DNA of the CDR3 is TGTGCCAGCAGCTCCTACGCGCAGTACTTC. The variable domain in full, completed from reference TRBV2 and TRBJ2-7, reads EPEVTQTPSHQVTQMGQEVILRCVPISNHLYFYWYRQILGQKVEFLVSFYNNEISEKSEIFDDQFSVERPDGSNFTLKIRSTKLEDSAMYFCASSSYAQYFGPGTRLTVT.

The chain recombines TRBV6-1 with TRBJ2-6; a possible D gene is TRBD2 (5 bases). Germline CDR1 MNHNS, CDR2 SASEGT. The CDR3 loop spans 17 amino acids. V was clipped by 6 bases and J by 4 bases, with 19 bases between them. The CDR3 DNA reads TGTGCCAGCAGAGTCGGCACGCAAGCGGCCGGGGCCAACGTCCTGACTTTC. This encodes CASRVGTQAAGANVLTF.

Only a few counts were recorded for this clonotype. V and J are TRBV11-2 and TRBJ2-5; D is ambiguous. CDR3 length: 16 residues. Looked up from germline, CDR1 is SGHAT and CDR2 is FQNNGV. The V and J ends lost 0 bases and 5 bases respectively, with 16 bases between them. The CDR3 DNA follows: TGTGCCAGCAGCTTAGATACCGGGCGCGAGGCCGAGACCCAGTACTTC. Translation gives CASSLDTGREAETQYF. The complete variable domain, with remaining parts taken from reference TRBV11-2 and TRBJ2-5, reads EAGVAQSPRYKIIEKRQSVAFWCNPISGHATLYWYQQILGQGPKLLIQFQNNGVVDDSQLPKDRFSAERLKGVDSTLKIQPAKLEDSAVYLCASSLDTGREAETQYFGPGTRLLVL.